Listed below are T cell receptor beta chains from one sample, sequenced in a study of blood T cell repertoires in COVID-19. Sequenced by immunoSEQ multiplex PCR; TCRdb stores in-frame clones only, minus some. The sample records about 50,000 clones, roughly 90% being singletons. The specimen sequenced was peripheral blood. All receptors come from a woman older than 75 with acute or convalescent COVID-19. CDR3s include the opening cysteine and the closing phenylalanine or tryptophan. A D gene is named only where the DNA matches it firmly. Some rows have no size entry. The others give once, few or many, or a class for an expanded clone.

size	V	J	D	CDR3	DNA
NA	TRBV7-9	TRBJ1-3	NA	CASSTGLDRVGTIYF	TGTGCCAGCAGCACCGGACTGGACCGAGTCGGCACCATATATTTT
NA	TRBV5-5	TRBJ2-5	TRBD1	CASSLGQGIQETQYF	TGTGCCAGCAGCTTGGGACAGGGGATCCAAGAGACCCAGTACTTC
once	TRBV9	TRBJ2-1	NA	CASSVETDFSSYNEQFF	TGTGCCAGCAGCGTAGAAACGGACTTCAGCTCCTACAATGAGCAGTTCTTC
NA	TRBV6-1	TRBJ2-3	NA	CASSEGVTDTQYF	TGTGCCAGCAGTGAAGGAGTCACAGATACGCAGTATTTT
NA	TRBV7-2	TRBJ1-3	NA	CASSLARNSGNTIYF	TGTGCCAGCAGCTTAGCCAGGAACTCTGGAAACACCATATATTTT
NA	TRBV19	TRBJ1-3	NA	CASSIGGSLSGNTIYF	TGTGCCAGTAGTATAGGAGGCTCTCTCTCTGGAAACACCATATATTTT
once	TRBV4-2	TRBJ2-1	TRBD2	CASSQEGLAGGPDNEQFF	TGTGCCAGCAGCCAAGAGGGATTAGCGGGAGGGCCGGACAATGAGCAGTTCTTC
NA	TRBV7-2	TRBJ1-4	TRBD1	CASSQGQGREKLFF	TGTGCCAGCAGCCAGGGACAGGGGCGGGAAAAACTGTTTTTT
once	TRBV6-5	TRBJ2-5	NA	CASSLAVAETQYF	TGTGCCAGCAGTTTGGCAGTAGCAGAGACCCAGTACTTC
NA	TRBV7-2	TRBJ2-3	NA	CASSPGLTSTDTQYF	TGTGCCAGCAGCCCAGGCCTTACTAGCACAGATACGCAGTATTTT
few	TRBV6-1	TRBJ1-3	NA	CASSGGSQGSGNTIYF	TGTGCCAGCAGTGGTGGCTCACAGGGCTCTGGAAACACCATATATTTT
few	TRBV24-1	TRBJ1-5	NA	CATSGGYSSGQPQHF	TGTGCCACCAGCGGCGGTTATAGTTCTGGTCAGCCCCAGCATTTT
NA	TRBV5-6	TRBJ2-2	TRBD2	CASSLELAGGPFFGELFF	TGTGCCAGCAGCTTGGAACTAGCGGGAGGGCCGTTCTTCGGGGAGCTGTTTTTT
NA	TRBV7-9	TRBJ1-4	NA	CASSLDSGTNEKLFF	TGTGCCAGCAGCTTAGATTCGGGAACTAATGAAAAACTGTTTTTT
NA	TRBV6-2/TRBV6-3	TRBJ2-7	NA	CASTPHREGEQYF	TGTGCCAGCACCCCCCACAGGGAGGGCGAGCAGTACTTC
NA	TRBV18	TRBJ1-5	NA	CASSGGTRQPQHF	TGTGCCAGCTCGGGGGGAACAAGACAGCCCCAGCATTTT
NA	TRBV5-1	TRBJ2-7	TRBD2	CASSPGGGAYEQYF	TGCGCCAGCAGCCCCGGGGGGGGCGCGTACGAGCAGTACTTC
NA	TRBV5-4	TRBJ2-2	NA	CASSHLGGGIFTGELFF	TGTGCCAGCAGCCACCTAGGGGGTGGGATTTTCACCGGGGAGCTGTTTTTT
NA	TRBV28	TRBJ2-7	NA	CASSFARVYEQYF	TGTGCCAGCAGTTTTGCCAGGGTCTACGAGCAGTACTTC
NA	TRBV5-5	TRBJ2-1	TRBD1	CATQPPGTGYNEQFF	TGTGCCACCCAGCCCCCCGGGACAGGGTACAATGAGCAGTTCTTC
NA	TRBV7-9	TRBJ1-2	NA	CASGRSNYGYTF	TGTGCCAGCGGCCGTTCTAACTATGGCTACACCTTC
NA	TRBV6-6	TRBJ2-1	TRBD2	CASIRAGGPSNEQFF	TGTGCCAGCATTAGAGCGGGAGGGCCAAGTAATGAGCAGTTCTTC
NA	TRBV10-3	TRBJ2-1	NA	CAISDLVGRGGGEQFF	TGTGCCATCAGTGATCTCGTCGGGAGAGGCGGCGGTGAGCAGTTCTTC
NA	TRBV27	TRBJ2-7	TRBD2	CASSFAGLVPNEQYF	TGTGCCAGCAGTTTCGCCGGACTAGTCCCGAACGAGCAGTACTTC
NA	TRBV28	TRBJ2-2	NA	CASSLETGELFF	TGTGCCAGTAGTCTGGAGACCGGGGAGCTGTTTTTT
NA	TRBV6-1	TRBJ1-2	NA	CASSEVGYWGETPYGYTF	TGTGCCAGCAGTGAAGTGGGGTACTGGGGAGAAACGCCCTATGGCTACACCTTC
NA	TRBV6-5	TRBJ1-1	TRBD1	CASTRQGIVNTEAFF	TGTGCCAGTACCCGACAGGGGATAGTTAACACTGAAGCTTTCTTT
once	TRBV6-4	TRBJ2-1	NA	CASSATGLYNEQFF	TGTGCCAGCAGTGCGACGGGACTCTACAATGAGCAGTTCTTC
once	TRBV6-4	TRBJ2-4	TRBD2	CASSDSGISVPGTSGIYF	TGTGCCAGCAGTGATTCGGGCATCTCAGTACCAGGGACTAGCGGGATTTACTTC
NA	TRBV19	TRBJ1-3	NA	CASSTRQTSGNTIYF	TGTGCCAGTAGTACGCGACAGACTTCTGGAAACACCATATATTTT
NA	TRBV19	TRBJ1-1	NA	CASRGAELNTEAFF	TGTGCCAGTAGGGGGGCAGAACTGAACACTGAAGCTTTCTTT
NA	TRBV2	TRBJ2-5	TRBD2	CASSLIAGGPRETQYF	TGTGCCAGCAGTTTGATAGCGGGAGGGCCCCGAGAGACCCAGTACTTC
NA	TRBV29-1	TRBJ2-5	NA	CSVAPIVQETQYF	TGCAGCGTTGCCCCTATTGTCCAAGAGACCCAGTACTTC
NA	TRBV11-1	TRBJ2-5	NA	CASSSRGWETQYF	TGTGCCAGCAGCTCCCGCGGGTGGGAGACCCAGTACTTC
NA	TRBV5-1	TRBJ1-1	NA	CASSLTGYLTEAFF	TGCGCCAGCAGCTTAACAGGGTATCTAACTGAAGCTTTCTTT
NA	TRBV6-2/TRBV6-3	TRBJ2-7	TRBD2	CASSPTPYSGKTYEQYF	TGTGCCAGCAGTCCCACGCCGTATAGCGGGAAGACCTACGAGCAGTACTTC
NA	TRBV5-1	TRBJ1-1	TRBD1	CASSLRTGTETRGAFF	TGCGCCAGCAGCTTACGAACAGGGACAGAGACAAGGGGAGCTTTCTTT
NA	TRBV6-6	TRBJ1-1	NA	CASSYSGGTMNTEAFF	TGTGCCAGCAGTTACTCGGGGGGAACCATGAACACTGAAGCTTTCTTT
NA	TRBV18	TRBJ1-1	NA	CASSPPARTLAFF	TGTGCCAGCTCACCACCGGCCCGGACATTGGCTTTCTTT
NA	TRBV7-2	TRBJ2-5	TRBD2	CASSQAGGRETQYF	TGTGCCAGCAGCCAAGCGGGAGGGCGAGAGACCCAGTACTTC
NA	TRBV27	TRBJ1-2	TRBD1	CASTSTGYGYTF	TGTGCCAGTACCTCGACAGGGTATGGCTACACCTTC
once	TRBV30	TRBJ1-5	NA	CAWSPRGNQPQHF	TGTGCCTGGAGCCCCAGGGGAAATCAGCCCCAGCATTTT
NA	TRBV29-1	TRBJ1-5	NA	CSVAWSSSNQPQHF	TGCAGCGTTGCGTGGAGCTCTAGCAATCAGCCCCAGCATTTT
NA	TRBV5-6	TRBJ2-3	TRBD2	CASSLGQPGLSGADTQYF	TGTGCCAGCAGCTTGGGGCAACCTGGACTAAGCGGGGCAGATACGCAGTATTTT
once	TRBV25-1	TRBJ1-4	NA	CASSVGEKLFF	TGTGCCAGCAGTGTCGGTGAAAAACTGTTTTTT
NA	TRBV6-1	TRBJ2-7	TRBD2	CASSEGGTSLAQYF	TGTGCCAGCAGTGAAGGGGGGACTAGCTTAGCGCAGTACTTC
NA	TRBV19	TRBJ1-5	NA	CASSIRGRGGQPQHF	TGTGCCAGTAGTATCCGAGGCCGGGGGGGTCAGCCCCAGCATTTT
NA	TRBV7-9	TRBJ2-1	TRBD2	CASSTGTNYNEQFF	TGTGCCAGCAGTACCGGGACTAACTACAATGAGCAGTTCTTC